This T cell receptor (beta chain) was profiled in a study of shared clonotypes between healthy human individuals. Study-level information: Donors were a couple of women and a few men aged 18 to 49. General observations from the study: Clonotype sharing levels among donors were expected to vary with sequencing depth.

Selected positively for CCR7 and CD45RO-negative, naive CD8 cells excluded terminally differentiated effector memory CD45RA+ cells. Across several immunoSEQ plates, the genomic DNA of each subset was split evenly. Sorted-subset replicate PCR reactions were performed with about 210 ng DNA, corresponding to tens of thousands of T cell genomes. Assay: immunoSEQ multiplex PCR; the TCRdb copy retains only in-frame clones and omits some. The repertoire includes about 2 million clones, about 94% of them detected once, and 0.95% to 1.5% sits in the top ten. A note on this clone: Its specificity is not known.

The specimen was naive CD8+ T cells sorted from blood. This clonotype was obtained from a man aged 18 to 29 in good health.

CDR3 in amino acids: CASSATQGWNSPLHF. DNA for the CDR3: TGTGCCAGCAGCGCGACACAGGGTTGGAATTCACCCCTCCACTTT. The genes are TRBV7-3 and TRBJ1-6; possible D gene TRBD1, 6 bases. There are 15 residues in the CDR3. V was shortened by 5 bases and J by 7 bases, with 15 bases between the two germline ends. Germline V gene data show CDR1 as SGHTA and CDR2 as FQGTGA.